The 18 T cell receptor beta chains listed next were all sequenced from one sample in a study of blood T cell repertoires in COVID-19. Using immunoSEQ multiplex PCR, the repertoire was profiled, and TCRdb retains in-frame clones only, with some absent. The sample gives fewer than 250,000 clones, 80% to 90% of which show up once; about 10% is in the top ten. Sequenced sample: peripheral blood. The receptors stem from an elderly woman with COVID-19, enrolled during active disease.

The table lists this clone with a few counts. The chain employs TRBV7-9 and TRBJ2-7, with 7 bases aligning to TRBD1. In germline, CDR1 is SEHNR, CDR2 FQNEAQ (reference sequence). The length of the CDR3 is 14 residues. With 6 bases clipped from V and 1 base from J, the junction kept 6 bases outside the gene matches. Written as DNA, the CDR3 is TGTGCCAGCAGACCCGGGACAGATTCCTACGAGCAGTACTTC. Protein sequence: CASRPGTDSYEQYF.

On this clone: In the same sample, other DNA sequences code for this CDR3. This chain joins TRBV18 and TRBJ2-5, with a possible D match to TRBD1 (7 bases). The CDR3 has 15 residues. Trimming cost V 6 bases and J 2 bases, with 16 bases left between them. Germline CDR1 reads KGHSH; CDR2 reads LQKENI. The CDR3 reads CASSPRQGGQETQYF. The CDR3 nucleotides are TGTGCCAGCTCGCCTAGACAGGGAGGACAAGAGACCCAGTACTTC.

The chain couples TRBV6-4 to TRBJ1-1; a possible D gene is TRBD1 (6 bases). V lost 2 bases and J lost 5, with 9 bases in between. Germline values: CDR1 MRHNA, CDR2 SNTAGT. CDR3 length: 13 residues. Here the CDR3 DNA reads TGTGCCAGCAGTGACACAGGGCGAACTGAAGCTTTCTTT. As protein: CASSDTGRTEAFF.

This chain uses TRBV15 with TRBJ2-2; 16 positions match TRBD2. Germline-derived CDR1 and CDR2 are LNHNV and YYDKDF (reference sequence). CDR3 length equals 16 residues. The V segment lost 4 bases and the J segment 8 bases; nucleotides outside the gene matches: 4. The CDR3 reads CATSKGLAGGQGELFF. The CDR3 DNA follows: TGTGCCACCAGCAAGGGACTAGCGGGGGGGCAGGGGGAGCTGTTTTTT. The variable domain in full, completed from reference TRBV15 and TRBJ2-2, reads DAMVIQNPRYQVTQFGKPVTLSCSQTLNHNVMYWYQQKSSQAPKLLFHYYDKDFNNEADTPDNFQSRRPNTSFCFLDIRSPGLGDTAMYLCATSKGLAGGQGELFFGEGSRLTVL.

The rearrangement uses TRBV19 and TRBJ1-2; D ambiguous. With 5 bases removed from V and 1 base from J, the gap between germline ends came to 14 bases. Germline assignment: CDR1 LNHDA and CDR2 SQIVND (reference sequence). There are 15 residues in the CDR3. Written as DNA, the CDR3 is TGTGCCAGTAGTCTATTTAGAACAGTTAACTATGGCTACACCTTC. This encodes CASSLFRTVNYGYTF.

This clone was seen a handful of times. The rearrangement links TRBV2 to TRBJ1-6, with 7 nucleotides matching TRBD1. Germline CDR1 reads SNHLY; CDR2 reads FYNNEI. V lost 6 bases to trimming and J lost 10 bases; unmatched junction nucleotides: 9. This CDR3 is 14 amino acids long. The CDR3 region is CASRGQGDVSPLHF. CDR3 DNA: TGTGCCAGCAGGGGGCAGGGGGACGTCTCACCCCTCCACTTT.

The gene calls are TRBV27 and TRBJ1-6; no firm D call. Trimming took off 2 bases at V and 12 bases at J, with 17 bases between the two ends. The CDR3 has 15 residues. CDR1 MNHEY and CDR2 SMNVEV come from the germline V gene (reference sequence). The DNA for the CDR3 is TGTGCCAGCAGTTTAGAGCCAGGCGCCGTCAAACCCCTCCACTTT. Protein product: CASSLEPGAVKPLHF.

The chain has TRBV7-2 and TRBJ2-7, with TRBD2 identical over 11 bases. V lost 5 bases to trimming and J lost 5 bases; unmatched junction nucleotides: 8. This CDR3 is 15 amino acids long. Germline loops: CDR1 SGHTA, CDR2 FQGNSA. The CDR3 coding sequence is TGTGCCAGCAGCCTCTTAGCGGGGGGGTCGGACGAGCAGTACTTC. It encodes CASSLLAGGSDEQYF.

This chain links TRBV18 with TRBJ1-1; no reliable D call. Germline values: CDR1 KGHSH, CDR2 LQKENI. V lost 6 bases and J 3 bases, leaving 8 bases between the germline ends. The CDR3 covers 12 residues. CDR3: CASSPGDTEAFF. CDR3 DNA: TGTGCCAGCTCCCCCGGGGACACTGAAGCTTTCTTT.

The chain uses TRBV19 and TRBJ1-2; D perhaps matches TRBD1 (6 bases). Germline V lookup: CDR1 LNHDA, CDR2 SQIVND (reference sequence). The CDR3 contains 16 residues. Trimming shortened V by 0 bases and J by 8 bases, and 19 bases separated the two germline ends. CDR3 sequence: CASSIDHRTVLWGYTF. In nucleotides, the CDR3 is TGTGCCAGTAGTATAGACCACCGGACAGTTTTATGGGGCTACACCTTC.

The rearrangement links TRBV6-6 to TRBJ1-5, with a weak D call TRBD1 (6 bases). CDR3 size: 14 residues. V was pared by 3 bases and J by 9 bases, with 15 bases between. Germline V gives CDR1 MNHNY, CDR2 SVGAGI (reference sequence). The DNA of the CDR3 is TGTGCCAGCAGTTATATACAGGGTGGGGGGCCCCAGCATTTT. Translated: CASSYIQGGGPQHF.

The V and J genes are TRBV5-1 and TRBJ1-1, with D perhaps TRBD1 (5 bases). Trimming cost V 0 bases and J 6 bases, with 18 bases left between them. Germline V gene lookup returns CDR1 SGHRS and CDR2 YFSETQ. This CDR3 contains 16 residues. This chain's CDR3 is CASSLEIGGWGSEAFF. CDR3 coding DNA: TGCGCCAGCAGCTTGGAAATTGGTGGATGGGGCTCTGAAGCTTTCTTT.

This clone has a single count. J is TRBJ2-7 and V is TRBV3-1 (or the pseudogene TRBV3-2); the match to TRBD2 covers 11 bases. J lost 5 bases, V lost 7 bases, and 10 bases had no gene match. Germline V lookup: CDR1 LGHDT, CDR2 YNNKEL (reference sequence). The CDR3 is made up of 15 amino acids. CDR3 nucleotides: TGTGCCAGCACCCCGGGGACTAGCGGCTGGAACGAGCAGTACTTC. Protein: CASTPGTSGWNEQYF.

The chain links TRBV5-1 to TRBJ1-3; D may be TRBD1 (6 bases). Germline CDR1 and CDR2: SGHRS and YFSETQ. The V and J ends lost 0 bases and 0 bases respectively, with 13 bases between them. The CDR3 spans 17 residues. The CDR3 DNA reads as TGCGCCAGCAGCTTGGGGGGGCGAATTAGCTCTGGAAACACCATATATTTT. It codes for CASSLGGRISSGNTIYF. The full variable domain, its missing parts supplied by reference TRBV5-1 and TRBJ1-3, is KAGVTQTPRYLIKTRGQQVTLSCSPISGHRSVSWYQQTPGQGLQFLFEYFSETQRNKGNFPGRFSGRQFSNSRSEMNVSTLELGDSALYLCASSLGGRISSGNTIYFGEGSWLTVV.

The chain is built from TRBV2 and TRBJ1-1; D perhaps matches TRBD1 (5 bases). CDR1 is SNHLY and CDR2 is FYNNEI in the germline V gene. The germline V and J ends were trimmed by 6 bases and 2 bases, with 13 bases remaining between them. This CDR3 comprises 14 residues. The CDR3 sequence: CASRAGTLNTEAFF. CDR3 nucleotide sequence: TGTGCCAGCAGGGCCGGGACTTTAAACACTGAAGCTTTCTTT.

The J gene is TRBJ1-6, the V gene TRBV6-5; 10 bases agree with TRBD1. V shed 2 bases, J shed 8 bases, and the junction held 3 bases outside the gene matches. Germline CDR1 reads MNHEY; CDR2 reads SVGAGI. This CDR3 has 15 residues. In DNA form, the CDR3 reads TGTGCCAGCAGTTACGGGGACAGGGGTGATTCACCCCTCCACTTT. The encoded protein is CASSYGDRGDSPLHF.

The genes are TRBV4-3 and TRBJ2-1; no reliable D call. Germline V gene data show CDR1 as LGHNA and CDR2 as YSLEER. CDR3 length: 15 amino acids. Trimming cost V 0 bases and J 2 bases, with 8 bases left between them. DNA for the CDR3: TGCGCCAGCAGCCAAGAATTCACAGCCTACAATGAGCAGTTCTTC. It translates to CASSQEFTAYNEQFF.

The DNA for the CDR3 is TGCGCCAGCAGCTTGGTAGGCAGCGCCTCCTCTGGGGCCAACGTCCTGACTTTC. Translating it yields CASSLVGSASSGANVLTF. The chain carries TRBV5-1 and TRBJ2-6; D gene uncertain. The CDR3 is made up of 18 amino acids. V lost 0 bases to trimming and J lost 0 bases, with 13 bases between them. Germline V CDR1 and CDR2: SGHRS, YFSETQ.